The 17 T cell receptor beta chains below were found in one sample sequenced in a study of control samples from healthy donors and cancer patients. The data were produced by immunoSEQ multiplex PCR, yet TCRdb's version contains in-frame clones alone and is incomplete. The sample shows approximately 71,000 clones, 89% of them seen only once. The sample was PBMCs. These receptors were obtained from a man between 60 and 75 years old with lung cancer.

On this clone itself: Other DNA sequences in this sample translate to the same CDR3. This chain uses TRBV10-1 with TRBJ1-4; D unclear. This CDR3 spans 14 amino acids. Trimming took 0 bases from V and 8 from J, leaving 10 bases between them. The germline gives CDR1 WNHNN, CDR2 SYGVQD (reference sequence). Here the CDR3 reads CASSESRGNEKLFF. The CDR3, as DNA: TGCGCCAGCAGTGAGTCCAGAGGCAACGAAAAACTGTTTTTT.

The V and J genes are TRBV6-1 and TRBJ2-7, with D possibly matching TRBD1 (5 bases). Germline V gives CDR1 MNHNS, CDR2 SASEGT. CDR3 length: 16 residues. Trimming left V 1 base short and J 2 bases short, with 15 bases between. The CDR3 sequence is CASSEVIGAGPYEQYF. CDR3 nucleotides: TGTGCCAGCAGTGAAGTAATAGGGGCAGGGCCCTACGAGCAGTACTTC.

The chain couples TRBV12-5 to TRBJ1-6, with 9 bases fitting TRBD1. Unmatched junction bases numbered 7, after V lost 11 bases and J lost 8 bases. The V gene's germline CDR1 is LGHNT and CDR2 FRNRAP. This CDR3 has 13 amino acids. For the CDR3, the DNA is TGTGCTGTCCAGGGACAGGGAGATTCACCCCTCCACTTT. Translated, it gives CAVQGQGDSPLHF.

The sample holds one count of this clone. The chain recombines TRBV11-3 with TRBJ2-1; no clear D. The CDR3 is 11 residues long. In germline, CDR1 is SGHNT, CDR2 YENEEA. Trimming left V 8 bases short and J 8 bases short, with 10 bases between. The CDR3 reads CASVQVDEQFF. CDR3 in DNA: TGTGCCAGCGTTCAGGTCGATGAGCAGTTCTTC.

CDR3 amino acids: CAETRSPGANYGYTF. The CDR3 DNA reads TGTGCCGAAACCAGGTCCCCAGGGGCCAACTATGGCTACACCTTC. This rearrangement joins TRBV30 to TRBJ1-2, with D possibly matching TRBD1 (6 bases). The CDR3 spans 15 residues. V was cut by 8 bases and J by 2 bases, with 21 bases left in between. Germline V lookup: CDR1 GTSNPN, CDR2 SVGIG (reference sequence).

V usage is TRBV7-2 and J usage is TRBJ2-7; possible D gene TRBD2, 5 bases. Germline assignment: CDR1 SGHTA and CDR2 FQGNSA. The CDR3 is made up of 14 amino acids. Trimming removed 1 base at V and 4 bases at J, with 11 bases between. The CDR3 nucleotides are TGTGCCAGCAGCTTAGTGGAAGGGAGATACGAGCAGTACGTC. It yields the protein CASSLVEGRYEQYV.

There are a few counts of this clone. The genes are TRBV7-6 and TRBJ1-6; TRBD1 might be the D (6 bases). This CDR3 is built from 16 residues. Per germline, CDR1 SGHVS and CDR2 FNYEAQ. V was shortened by 1 base and J by 5 bases, with 12 bases between the two germline ends. As DNA, the CDR3 is TGTGCCAGCAGCTTAGGACCAGGGGAGGATAATTCACCCCTCCACTTT. Its translation is CASSLGPGEDNSPLHF.

This chain uses TRBV27 with TRBJ1-6; D possibly corresponds to TRBD1 (6 bases). CDR1 is MNHEY, CDR2 SMNVEV, per germline (reference sequence). The CDR3 runs to 18 residues. Trimming removed 6 bases at V and 0 bases at J, with 18 bases between. The CDR3 spells CASSPYAGVSSYNSPLHF. CDR3 nucleotide sequence: TGTGCCAGCAGCCCCTATGCAGGGGTCAGCTCCTATAATTCACCCCTCCACTTT.

The sample holds one count of this clone. The V call is TRBV5-1, the J call TRBJ2-1; D is unresolved. V was trimmed by 7 bases and J by 1 base, leaving 9 bases between them. Germline V gene sequence: CDR1 SGHRS, CDR2 YFSETQ. CDR3 length: 13 residues. The CDR3 reads CASGRRSYNEQFF. DNA of the CDR3: TGCGCCAGCGGACGGAGATCCTACAATGAGCAGTTCTTC.

The CDR3 region has the DNA TGTGCCACCAGTGATAGCCTAGCGGGGGGGCAAGAGACCCAGTACTTC. Translated: CATSDSLAGGQETQYF. The chain couples TRBV24-1 to TRBJ2-5; 12 positions agree with TRBD2. The ends lost 3 bases at V and 2 bases at J; junction bases unmatched: 3. CDR1 and CDR2 from the germline V gene are KGHDR and SFDVKD. The CDR3 consists of 16 residues.

The V gene is TRBV2, the J gene TRBJ2-1, with D possibly being TRBD1 or TRBD2 (5 bases each). This CDR3 is 14 amino acids long. Germline CDR1 reads SNHLY; CDR2 reads FYNNEI. With 9 bases removed from V and 4 bases from J, the gap between germline ends came to 16 bases. CDR3 coding DNA: TGTGCCAGTCTTACCGGGACGGGGTACAATGAGCAGTTCTTC. It translates to CASLTGTGYNEQFF.

The chain combines TRBV5-5 with TRBJ2-1; TRBD1 agrees at 10 bases. The V gene's germline CDR1 is SGHKS and CDR2 YYEKEE (reference sequence). This CDR3 comprises 15 residues. Trimming took 4 bases from V and 5 from J; bases not matched to a gene: 6. CDR3 region: CASSPGQGVDNEQFF. The CDR3 nucleotides read TGTGCCAGCAGCCCAGGACAGGGGGTTGACAATGAGCAGTTCTTC.

A word on this clone: The sample holds other DNA sequences that translate to the same CDR3. This sequence joins TRBV5-4 and TRBJ2-5; D gene ambiguous. CDR1 and CDR2 (germline): SGHNT, YYREEE (reference sequence). This CDR3 has 13 amino acids. The V end lost 0 bases, the J end lost 5 bases, and 8 bases lay between the germline ends. CDR3 sequence (DNA): TGTGCCAGCAGCTTGGGACCCCAGGAGACCCAGTACTTC. It is translated as CASSLGPQETQYF. Together with reference TRBV5-4 and TRBJ2-5, the CDR3 gives the full variable domain: ETGVTQSPTHLIKTRGQQVTLRCSSQSGHNTVSWYQQALGQGPQFIFQYYREEENGRGNFPPRFSGLQFPNYSSELNVNALELDDSALYLCASSLGPQETQYFGPGTRLLVL.

J is TRBJ2-1 and V is TRBV9; 8 nucleotides agree with TRBD2. V gave up 6 bases and J gave up 0 bases; unmatched junction bases: 2. Per the germline V gene, CDR1 is SGDLS and CDR2 is YYNGEE. The CDR3 totals 14 residues. In DNA, the CDR3 is TGTGCCAGCACCGGGGGGGGCTCCTACAATGAGCAGTTCTTC. The encoded protein is CASTGGGSYNEQFF.

This clone was counted only a few times. This rearrangement joins TRBV5-1 to TRBJ2-7; tentatively, D is TRBD1 or TRBD2 (5 bases each). Trimming took off 0 bases at V and 1 base at J, with 11 bases between the two ends. The CDR3 contains 15 residues. CDR1 is SGHRS and CDR2 is YFSETQ in the germline V gene. The CDR3 spells CASSLGDLPSYEQYF. In DNA form, the CDR3 reads TGCGCCAGCAGCTTGGGGGACCTTCCTTCCTACGAGCAGTACTTC.

This chain joins TRBV6-6 and TRBJ2-2, with 8 bases fitting TRBD2. Germline trimming cut 4 bases from V and 3 bases from J; bases unmatched to any gene: 4. The V gene's germline CDR1 is MNHNY and CDR2 SVGAGI (reference sequence). The CDR3 loop spans 15 amino acids. The CDR3: CASSSGGAHTGELFF. The DNA for the CDR3 is TGTGCCAGCAGTTCCGGGGGGGCCCACACCGGGGAGCTGTTTTTT.

The CDR3 DNA reads as TGCGCCAGCAGCTTGGGCGGGAGCACAGATACGCAGTATTTT. This gives the protein CASSLGGSTDTQYF. The gene calls are TRBV5-1 and TRBJ2-3, with D possibly being TRBD2 (5 bases). The CDR3 consists of 14 residues. Germline CDR1 SGHRS, CDR2 YFSETQ. Trimming left V 0 bases short and J 0 bases short, with 5 bases between.